These T cell receptor beta chains were read from a single sample in a study of blood T cell repertoires in COVID-19. TCRdb's table, derived via immunoSEQ multiplex PCR, lists solely in-frame clones and lacks some. The profile covers about 190,000 clones, with roughly 82% appearing a single time and roughly 8% taken by the ten largest. What was sequenced was peripheral blood. The receptor set was obtained from a woman aged 60-75 years with COVID-19, enrolled during active disease. Each CDR3 is given with its conserved first and last residue.

V: TRBV4-2
J: TRBJ2-7
CDR3: CASSLSGSEQYF

V: TRBV28
J: TRBJ1-3
CDR3: CASGREARNTIYF

V: TRBV19
J: TRBJ1-1
CDR3: CASSKSASGTSERTEAFF

V: TRBV12-3/TRBV12-4
J: TRBJ2-2
CDR3: CASSGTATGELFF

V: TRBV19
J: TRBJ1-5
CDR3: CASEYQGRGNQPQHF

V: TRBV7-2
J: TRBJ1-6
CDR3: CASSSSGGVYNSPLHF

V: TRBV3-1/TRBV3-2
J: TRBJ2-7
CDR3: CASSQEGPAGKRSYEQYF

V: TRBV7-3
J: TRBJ2-1
CDR3: CASSLGGTSSHEQFF

V: TRBV5-1
J: TRBJ1-1
CDR3: CASSPLGGQETEAFF

V: TRBV6-1
J: TRBJ1-4
CDR3: CASSDLGARIRTNEKLFF

V: TRBV7-6
J: TRBJ2-5
CDR3: CASSLAQGPQETQYF

V: TRBV5-4
J: TRBJ1-6
CDR3: CASSVTENSPLHF

V: TRBV19
J: TRBJ2-5
CDR3: CASSSSGLAGVAGETQYF

V: TRBV4-3
J: TRBJ2-2
CDR3: CASSQGQEGAGELFF

V: TRBV2
J: TRBJ2-1
CDR3: CASSVRAPSYNEQFF

V: TRBV6-6
J: TRBJ1-1
CDR3: CASSKEVNIGPEAFF

V: TRBV20-1
J: TRBJ2-2
CDR3: CSASPRRRTGELFF

V: TRBV6-5
J: TRBJ1-5
CDR3: CASSPRGGSNQPQHF

V: TRBV30
J: TRBJ1-4
CDR3: CAWSMAGVREKLFF

V: TRBV24-1
J: TRBJ2-3
CDR3: CATSDDRGLLGDTQYF

V: TRBV30
J: TRBJ1-1
CDR3: CAWSPGSEGVEAFF

V: TRBV3-1/TRBV3-2
J: TRBJ2-7
CDR3: CASSLFEQGAKQYF

V: TRBV5-5
J: TRBJ2-1
CDR3: CASSLGGGVGSGSLNEQFF

V: TRBV14
J: TRBJ2-2
CDR3: CASSQYKNTGELFF

V: TRBV15
J: TRBJ2-7
CDR3: CATKFLGHLYEQYF

V: TRBV11-1
J: TRBJ1-6
CDR3: CASSFAGNSPLHF

V: TRBV14
J: TRBJ1-1
CDR3: CASSRGLWGEAFF

V: TRBV7-2
J: TRBJ1-4
CDR3: CASSTGTATNEKLFF

V: TRBV7-2
J: TRBJ2-1
CDR3: CASSLLAGNEQFF

V: TRBV11-2
J: TRBJ1-2
CDR3: CASSSTRDREDYGYTF

V: TRBV10-2
J: TRBJ2-1
CDR3: CASSDGGSSYNEQFF

V: TRBV29-1
J: TRBJ1-2
CDR3: CSVEGQESNYGYTF

V: TRBV6-5
J: TRBJ2-2
CDR3: CASSYSRGDTGELFF

V: TRBV7-2
J: TRBJ2-5
CDR3: CASSSPGGIGGETQYF

V: TRBV11-2
J: TRBJ2-4
CDR3: CASTKGQGAAGNIQYF

V: TRBV20-1
J: TRBJ2-2
CDR3: CSASAVLAGTRRGTGELFF

V: TRBV2
J: TRBJ2-3
CDR3: CASIQGRGTDTQYF

V: TRBV4-1
J: TRBJ2-3
CDR3: CASSQDPSGGPTSTDTQYF

V: TRBV11-3
J: TRBJ2-2
CDR3: CASSLRRGNTGELFF

V: TRBV29-1
J: TRBJ2-7
CDR3: CSVELAGGPREQYF

V: TRBV5-6
J: TRBJ2-1
CDR3: CASSPRWGGAFF

V: TRBV5-5
J: TRBJ2-7
CDR3: CASSLGDHRGYSYEQYF